This TCR beta chain originates from a study of blood T cell repertoires in COVID-19. Original processing methods: Reference gene primer amplification yielded estimated nucleated cell counts. Here immunoSEQ multiplex PCR was the method, and the copy in TCRdb shows in-frame clones only, minus some. D and trimming come from the DNA, and the V and J calls and clone size come from that table. Seen here are roughly 250,000 clones, approximately 90% observed once, and the top ten hold around 0.8%. Germline values: CDR1 MNHEY, CDR2 SMNVEV (reference sequence). The CDR3 runs 15 residues. V lost 8 bases to trimming and J lost 0 bases, with 17 bases between them. Participants were aged 18 to 89 years, lived in over 20 US areas, and enrolled virtually. Self-reported history from a screening survey and questionnaire set each donor's cohort. Up to 2 weeks before entering the study, exposed participants had met a COVID-19 case.

The sequenced material came from PBMCs or T cells enriched from blood (not recorded which). The source of this sequence is a man between 45 and 60 years old who had been exposed to COVID-19. The V and J genes are TRBV27 and TRBJ2-7; D is possibly TRBD2 (6 bases). CDR3 loop: CASLGSEAGSYEQYV. The CDR3 nucleotides read TGTGCCAGCCTAGGGTCGGAAGCGGGCTCCTACGAGCAGTACGTC.